These 5 T cell receptor beta chains share one sample of origin, sequenced in a study of spatial heterogeneity in lung cancer (dated by TCRdb to between 2019 and 2020). Library generation was performed with 5' RACE. The sequencer was a NextSeq 500. TCRdb trimmed the raw reads at Q25, called clones with MiXCR and kept productive beta chains. Every CDR3 protein is listed once, alongside the most common genes and DNA of its rows. The sample has roughly 13,000 distinct CDR3 sequences on record, 3.9% of them singletons. The biggest ten clones account for 35% to 50% of the sample. This sample's time point label indicates: sample taken at primary tumor resection. Without any cell sorting, TCR sequencing was performed on whole RNA extracted either from tumor and nontumor lung tissue or from cryopreserved PBMC samples. Here the sequenced sample was PBMCs, taken at surgery. Every receptor here comes from a male donor with early-stage non-small cell lung cancer.

This clonotype was seen many times. This beta chain was picked up by a library intended for alpha chains and is off target, so its count carries little meaning. This rearrangement joins TRBV3-1 to TRBJ2-4; TRBD2 might be the D (6 bases). The V and J ends lost 9 bases and 0 bases respectively, with 12 bases between them. In germline, CDR1 is LGHDT, CDR2 YNNKEL (reference sequence). The CDR3 has 14 residues. CDR3 coding DNA: TGTGCCAGTGGAGCGGGCGAAGCCAAAAACATTCAGTACTTC. Protein product: CASGAGEAKNIQYF.

This clonotype was picked up many times. This beta chain is a stray sequence in a library constructed for alpha chains; its clone size is not meaningful. V gene TRBV12-3 or TRBV12-4 combines with J gene TRBJ2-1, with 9 bases matching TRBD2. The V gene end was trimmed by 7 bases and the J gene end by 6 bases; junction bases not matched to a gene: 10. The CDR3 loop spans 15 amino acids. CDR3 bases: TGTGCCAGCATCCCGGAGGGAGCGGGGGGCAATGAGCAGTTCTTC. As protein: CASIPEGAGGNEQFF.

This clonotype was observed at least ten times. This beta chain is a stray read from a library made for alpha chains; its abundance is not meaningful. J is TRBJ2-6 and V is TRBV28; no clear D. Trimming took 4 bases from V and 2 from J, leaving 9 bases between them. The germline gives CDR1 MDHEN, CDR2 SYDVKM. This CDR3 has 15 amino acids. The CDR3 DNA sequence: TGTGCCAGCAGTTCTACGAGGACTGGGGCCAACGTCCTGACTTTC. This codes for CASSSTRTGANVLTF.

This clonotype was counted ten times or more. A library prepared for alpha chains yielded this beta chain as an off-target read; its size is of little meaning. The chain uses TRBV7-8 and TRBJ1-1; maybe TRBD1 (5 bases). Germline-derived CDR1 and CDR2 are SGHVS and FQNEAQ. V was pared by 7 bases and J by 0 bases, with 12 bases between. The CDR3 is 14 amino acids. The CDR3 is CASNLDSMNTEAFF. CDR3 DNA sequence: TGTGCCAGCAACCTTGACAGTATGAACACTGAAGCTTTCTTT.

This clonotype has more than one count but fewer than ten. The library was prepared for alpha chains; this beta chain is a stray read, so its frequency means little. V is TRBV9 and J is TRBJ2-5, with D possibly matching TRBD2 (5 bases). V was shortened by 4 bases and J by 1 base, with 14 bases between the two germline ends. In germline, CDR1 is SGDLS, CDR2 YYNGEE. This CDR3 is 15 amino acids long. The CDR3 DNA reads TGTGCCAGCAGCCATCGGACTGATACCCAAGAGACCCAGTACTTC. It specifies CASSHRTDTQETQYF.